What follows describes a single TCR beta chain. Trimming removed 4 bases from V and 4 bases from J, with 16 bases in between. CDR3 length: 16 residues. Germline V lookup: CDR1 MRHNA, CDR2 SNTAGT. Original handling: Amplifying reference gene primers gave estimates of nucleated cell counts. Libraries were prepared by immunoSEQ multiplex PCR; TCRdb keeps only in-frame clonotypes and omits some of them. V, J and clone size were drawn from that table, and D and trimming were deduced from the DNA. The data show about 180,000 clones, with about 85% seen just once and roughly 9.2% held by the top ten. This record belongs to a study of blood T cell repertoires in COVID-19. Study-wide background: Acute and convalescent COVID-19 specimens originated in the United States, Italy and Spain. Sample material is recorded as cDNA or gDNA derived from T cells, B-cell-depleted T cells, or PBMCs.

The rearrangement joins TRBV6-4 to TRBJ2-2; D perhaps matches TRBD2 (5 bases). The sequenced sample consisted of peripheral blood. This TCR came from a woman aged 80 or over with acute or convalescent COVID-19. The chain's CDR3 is CASSGELGLATGELFF. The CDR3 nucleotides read TGTGCCAGCAGTGGGGAACTCGGGCTAGCCACCGGGGAGCTGTTTTTT.